This note documents a single T cell receptor (beta chain) sequence. The entry originates in a study of blood T cell repertoires in COVID-19. In the study overall: Donors in the United States, Italy and Spain gave samples during acute or convalescent COVID-19. In each case, the material was cDNA or gDNA derived from T cells, B-cell-depleted T cells, or PBMCs.

The CDR3 runs to 14 residues. The germline V gene encodes CDR1 SQVTM and CDR2 ANQGSEA. V shed 6 bases and J 4 bases; nucleotides not matched to a gene: 9. Per the original methods: Using reference gene primer amplification, nucleated cell counts were estimated. TCRdb's table, derived via immunoSEQ multiplex PCR, lists solely in-frame clones and lacks some. D and trimming were read from the DNA, whereas the V and J calls and clone size are those reported in that table. The table has roughly 30,000 clones, approximately 86% seen once. The origin of this receptor is a man aged 65 to 85 with acute or convalescent COVID-19. This chain joins TRBV29-1 and TRBJ2-3; 8 bases map to TRBD2. The sample consisted of peripheral blood. DNA for the CDR3: TGCAGCGTCGGCAGCGGGAGAGATGCAGATACGCAGTATTTT. Translating gives CSVGSGRDADTQYF.